These T cell receptor beta chains were read from a single sample in a study of T cell repertoires in ileal Crohn's disease. Clones were read by immunoSEQ multiplex PCR, and TCRdb kept only the in-frame ones, dropping some. Of about 14,000 clones listed, 70% are singletons. Sequencing was performed on ileal tissue. The source of these receptors is an adult with Crohn's disease. Both conserved end residues are part of each CDR3. The D gene is left open where the match is weak. The size of a clone is reported for some rows only, either as once, few or many, or as a class for expanded clones.

cdr3_aa	cdr3_nt	v_call	j_call	d_call	clone_size
CASARIPLGEQYF	TGTGCCAGCGCTAGGATTCCCCTCGGGGAGCAGTACTTC	TRBV7-3	TRBJ2-7	.	.
CASSYVQGMNTEAFF	TGTGCCAGCAGTTACGTACAGGGGATGAACACTGAAGCTTTCTTT	TRBV6-6	TRBJ1-1	TRBD1	few
CASSLAVRGAREKLFF	TGTGCCAGCAGCTTGGCCGTGAGGGGCGCACGGGAAAAACTGTTTTTT	TRBV5-4	TRBJ1-4	.	.
CASTLRGEGLNTEAFF	TGTGCCAGCACCCTACGGGGGGAGGGTTTGAACACTGAAGCTTTCTTT	TRBV27	TRBJ1-1	.	.
CASNLGFGNSPLHF	TGTGCCAGCAACCTGGGCTTCGGGAATTCACCCCTCCACTTT	TRBV27	TRBJ1-6	.	medium-sized
CASSEPGGVDEQYF	TGTGCCAGCAGTGAACCGGGGGGCGTAGACGAGCAGTACTTC	TRBV6-1	TRBJ2-7	.	.
CASSQSSGGPGANVLTF	TGTGCCAGCAGCCAATCTTCAGGGGGCCCTGGGGCCAACGTCCTGACTTTC	TRBV7-9	TRBJ2-6	TRBD1	few
CASSRTSNNNEQFF	TGTGCCAGCAGCCGGACTAGCAACAACAATGAGCAGTTCTTC	TRBV14	TRBJ2-1	TRBD2	.
CASSEKAGEGYEQYF	TGTGCCAGCAGTGAAAAGGCAGGGGAAGGTTACGAGCAGTACTTC	TRBV6-1	TRBJ2-7	.	.
CASNLGRGTDTQYF	TGCGCCAGCAACTTAGGCAGGGGCACAGATACGCAGTATTTT	TRBV5-1	TRBJ2-3	.	.
CASSKTGADTQYF	TGTGCCAGCAGTAAGACTGGGGCTGATACGCAGTATTTT	TRBV6-5	TRBJ2-3	.	.
CAWGGDLNSPLHF	TGTGCCTGGGGGGGGGACCTTAATTCACCCCTCCACTTT	TRBV30	TRBJ1-6	.	.
CASSQGGLLDYGYTF	TGTGCCAGCAGCCAAGGAGGGCTTCTGGACTATGGCTACACCTTC	TRBV4-2	TRBJ1-2	.	few
CSVEAPDRGHGETQYF	TGCAGCGTCGAAGCCCCGGACAGGGGACATGGAGAGACCCAGTACTTC	TRBV29-1	TRBJ2-5	TRBD1	.
CASATLPGQGEETQYF	TGTGCCAGCGCTACACTTCCGGGACAGGGAGAAGAGACCCAGTACTTC	TRBV5-5	TRBJ2-5	TRBD1	.
CASSSVQGRYEQYF	TGTGCCAGCTCATCGGTTCAGGGTCGCTACGAGCAGTACTTC	TRBV18	TRBJ2-7	.	.
CASSLGRSNTEAFF	TGTGCCAGCAGCTTAGGCAGATCGAACACTGAAGCTTTCTTT	TRBV11-1	TRBJ1-1	.	few
CASSEYHHSGNTIYF	TGTGCCAGCAGTGAATATCACCACTCTGGAAACACCATATATTTT	TRBV6-1	TRBJ1-3	.	.
CASSSPRWDWGNQETQYF	TGCGCCAGCAGCTCCCCCCGTTGGGATTGGGGCAACCAAGAGACCCAGTACTTC	TRBV5-1	TRBJ2-5	.	.
CASSQTGLAGGQAEQFF	TGTGCCAGCAGCCAGACTGGCCTCGCGGGGGGGCAGGCTGAGCAGTTCTTC	TRBV4-2	TRBJ2-1	TRBD2	.
CASSLRGANYGYTF	TGTGCCAGCAGTTTAAGAGGGGCTAACTATGGCTACACCTTC	TRBV27	TRBJ1-2	.	.
CASSFPSGGPGDTQYF	TGTGCCAGCAGTTTCCCTAGCGGGGGGCCAGGAGATACGCAGTATTTT	TRBV2	TRBJ2-3	TRBD2	.
CASRTVVGEHGYTF	TGCGCCAGCAGGACCGTGGTAGGGGAGCATGGCTACACCTTC	TRBV5-1	TRBJ1-2	.	.
CASSEFWVTNYGYTF	TGTGCCAGCAGTGAATTTTGGGTAACAAACTATGGCTACACCTTC	TRBV25-1	TRBJ1-2	.	.
CASSQYSQETQYF	TGTGCCAGCAGTCAGTATTCCCAAGAGACCCAGTACTTC	TRBV5-6	TRBJ2-5	.	.
CASRSTGGGYTF	TGTGCCAGCAGGTCGACAGGGGGGGGCTACACCTTC	TRBV6-5	TRBJ1-2	TRBD1	.
CASSQDASSGGADTQYF	TGCGCCAGCAGCCAAGATGCGTCTAGCGGGGGGGCCGATACGCAGTATTTT	TRBV4-1	TRBJ2-3	TRBD2	.
CATSRDGPASGVQYEQYF	TGTGCCACCAGCAGAGATGGGCCGGCTAGCGGGGTCCAATACGAGCAGTACTTC	TRBV15	TRBJ2-7	TRBD2	.
CASSLDNILTDTQYF	TGCGCCAGCAGCTTGGACAATATCCTCACAGATACGCAGTATTTT	TRBV5-1	TRBJ2-3	.	few
CAGRGSNTGELFF	TGTGCCGGCAGGGGGTCGAACACCGGGGAGCTGTTTTTT	TRBV2	TRBJ2-2	TRBD1	.
CASSLGQGAPGNTIYF	TGTGCCAGCAGCTTAGGACAGGGGGCACCTGGAAACACCATATATTTT	TRBV7-6	TRBJ1-3	TRBD1	medium-sized
CAITPDRANGYTF	TGTGCCATCACCCCGGACAGGGCTAACGGCTACACCTTC	TRBV10-3	TRBJ1-2	TRBD1	.
CASSLRRGGRTGELFF	TGTGCCAGTAGTTTGCGGCGGGGGGGCCGAACCGGGGAGCTGTTTTTT	TRBV19	TRBJ2-2	TRBD2	.
CASRAHNRGTEAFF	TGTGCCAGCAGGGCACACAACAGGGGAACTGAAGCTTTCTTT	TRBV6-5	TRBJ1-1	TRBD1	.
CSARITGGHTQYF	TGCAGCGCCAGGATAACCGGGGGGCATACGCAGTATTTT	TRBV29-1	TRBJ2-3	.	.
CASSAQAYSGNTIYF	TGTGCCAGCAGTGCACAGGCCTACTCTGGAAACACCATATATTTT	TRBV2	TRBJ1-3	.	.
CASSIGQGGSETQYF	TGCGCCAGCAGCATTGGACAGGGGGGTTCGGAGACCCAGTACTTC	TRBV5-1	TRBJ2-5	TRBD1	.
CAWSRTSRETQYF	TGTGCCTGGAGTCGGACTAGCCGGGAGACCCAGTACTTC	TRBV30	TRBJ2-5	TRBD2	.
CASSYIGEKLFF	TGTGCCAGCAGTTACATCGGGGAAAAACTGTTTTTT	TRBV6-5	TRBJ1-4	.	medium-sized
CASGQVYQETQYF	TGTGCCAGCGGACAGGTCTACCAAGAGACCCAGTACTTC	TRBV6-5	TRBJ2-5	TRBD1	.
CASSLGGGRNTEAFF	TGTGCCAGCAGCTTAGGGGGAGGGAGGAACACTGAAGCTTTCTTT	TRBV11-3	TRBJ1-1	.	.
CATSKKPGQGGETQYF	TGTGCCACCAGCAAAAAACCCGGACAGGGAGGAGAGACCCAGTACTTC	TRBV15	TRBJ2-5	TRBD1	.
CASSPGGSGNTIYF	TGTGCCAGCAGCCCCGGTGGATCTGGAAACACCATATATTTT	TRBV5-4	TRBJ1-3	.	.
CASGPNRDMYYEQYF	TGTGCCAGCGGACCAAACCGGGACATGTACTACGAGCAGTACTTC	TRBV6-4	TRBJ2-7	.	.
CASSSDRGETQYF	TGTGCCAGCAGCTCCGACAGGGGTGAGACCCAGTACTTC	TRBV7-3	TRBJ2-5	TRBD1	.
CASSTGAGYTF	TGTGCCAGTAGTACCGGGGCGGGCTACACCTTC	TRBV19	TRBJ1-2	.	.
CASSDARDRVGEQFF	TGTGCCAGCAGCGACGCCCGGGACAGGGTAGGTGAGCAGTTCTTC	TRBV7-3	TRBJ2-1	TRBD1	few
CATSRNSENTEAFF	TGTGCCACCAGCAGGAACAGTGAGAACACTGAAGCTTTCTTT	TRBV15	TRBJ1-1	.	.
CASSSIDTEAFF	TGTGCCAGCAGTTCCATTGACACTGAAGCTTTCTTT	TRBV28	TRBJ1-1	.	.
CSSRTGWTEAFF	TGCAGCTCGCGCACTGGGTGGACTGAAGCTTTCTTT	TRBV29-1	TRBJ1-1	.	medium-sized
CASSSGTGSVGYTF	TGTGCCAGCAGCTCGGGGACAGGGTCTGTCGGCTACACCTTC	TRBV7-3	TRBJ1-2	TRBD1	.
CASSLNTNTGELFF	TGTGCCAGCAGCTTAAACACGAACACCGGGGAGCTGTTTTTT	TRBV7-6	TRBJ2-2	.	.
CASSENAYEQYF	TGTGCCAGCAGTGAAAATGCCTACGAGCAGTACTTC	TRBV2	TRBJ2-7	.	.
CAIREGSDTQYF	TGTGCCATCAGGGAGGGTTCAGATACGCAGTATTTT	TRBV10-3	TRBJ2-3	.	.